This TCR beta chain was documented in a study of regulatory T cells in long-lasting Graves disease. Overall study findings and caveats: The small sample size may have reduced accuracy.

This clonotype was counted at least ten times. The antigen remains undetermined. The time point: newly diagnosed GD, antithyroid drugs for less than 3 months. The authors made the TCR library using RNA they extracted from PBMCs. Patients came through an endocrinology department, and that department was in Xi'an, China. CDR3 size: 16 residues. Germline V gene data show CDR1 as MNHEY and CDR2 as SMNVEV (reference sequence). V gave up 4 bases and J gave up 5 bases, with 18 bases separating them. The authors built TCR beta libraries using iRepertoire HTBI primers and Arm-PCR of CDR3 regions. How the authors handled the data: Detected in the samples were just over 60 TRBV and 15 or so TRBJ segments. MiXCR was run by TCRdb on the multiplex PCR reads, yielding one entry per CDR3 protein. The V and J calls and clone size come from TCRdb's table, not from the authors' own analysis. The sample carries 530,000 or so distinct CDR3 sequences, about 16% recorded once.

The same specimen was also included in a second study, on T cells in Graves' hyperthyroidism and ophthalmopathy. From that report: Most clonotypes expanded in thyroid above 0.001 were likewise present in blood.

Specimen: peripheral blood mononuclear cells (PBMCs), collected at new diagnosis, from a patient treated with antithyroid drugs. The chain carries TRBV27 and TRBJ2-1; perhaps TRBD1 as D (6 bases). This clonotype was sampled from a man between 18 and 35 years old with Graves disease. The CDR3 DNA sequence: TGTGCCAGCAGTTCCAGCCCGGGGACATACAACAATGAGCAGTTCTTC. It codes for CASSSSPGTYNNEQFF.